A selection of T cell receptor beta chains follows, all from one sample in a study of PD-L1 blockade in urothelial cancer. TCRdb's table, derived via immunoSEQ multiplex PCR, lists solely in-frame clones and lacks some. The sample yields 30,000 to 40,000 clones, approximately 92% seen once. This specimen was PBMCs, taken around atezolizumab (anti-PD-L1) treatment. These receptors originate from a man between 65 and 80 years old with urothelial cancer. The CDR3 runs from the conserved cysteine through the conserved F or W. The order of the fields is J gene, clone size, D gene, V gene, CDR3 DNA, CDR3 protein. A D gene is named only where the DNA matches it firmly. Only part of the rows carry a size: once, few, many, or a class if the clone is expanded.

j_gene: TRBJ2-1
abundance: once
d_gene: TRBD2
v_gene: TRBV2
CDR3nt: TGTGCCAGCAGTGAACTAGCGGGGGTGTACAATGAGCAGTTCTTC
CDR3aa: CASSELAGVYNEQFF

j_gene: TRBJ2-1
abundance: .
d_gene: TRBD1
v_gene: TRBV19
CDR3nt: TGTGCCAGTAGTAAGGTTACAGGGGCGGAATACAATGAGCAGTTCTTC
CDR3aa: CASSKVTGAEYNEQFF

j_gene: TRBJ2-3
abundance: .
d_gene: .
v_gene: TRBV6-1
CDR3nt: TGTGCCAGCAGTGACTGGGCCGTAACAGATACGCAGTATTTT
CDR3aa: CASSDWAVTDTQYF

j_gene: TRBJ2-5
abundance: .
d_gene: TRBD1
v_gene: TRBV10-2
CDR3nt: TGCGCCAGCAGTGCCCGGACAGGGTTTGAGGCGGAGACCCAGTACTTC
CDR3aa: CASSARTGFEAETQYF

j_gene: TRBJ1-6
abundance: .
d_gene: .
v_gene: TRBV5-1
CDR3nt: TGCGCCAGCAGCAGCAAGGAGGATTCACCCCTCCACTTT
CDR3aa: CASSSKEDSPLHF

j_gene: TRBJ2-1
abundance: .
d_gene: TRBD2
v_gene: TRBV7-2
CDR3nt: TGTGCCAGCAGCTCCTGGGACTACCCAAACACCAATGAGCAGTTCTTC
CDR3aa: CASSSWDYPNTNEQFF

j_gene: TRBJ2-2
abundance: .
d_gene: TRBD2
v_gene: TRBV11-2
CDR3nt: TGTGCCAGCAGCTTATTCGCTTCACTAGCGGCTACCGGGGAGCTGTTTTTT
CDR3aa: CASSLFASLAATGELFF

j_gene: TRBJ2-1
abundance: once
d_gene: TRBD2
v_gene: TRBV4-1
CDR3nt: TGCGCCAGCAGCCGTCAACTAGCGGGGGTGGACAATGAGCAGTTCTTC
CDR3aa: CASSRQLAGVDNEQFF

j_gene: TRBJ1-2
abundance: .
d_gene: TRBD1
v_gene: TRBV28
CDR3nt: TGTGCCAGCAGTTTTGCGGGCAGGGGGTGGTATGGCTACACCTTC
CDR3aa: CASSFAGRGWYGYTF

j_gene: TRBJ2-7
abundance: .
d_gene: TRBD2
v_gene: TRBV7-9
CDR3nt: TGTGCCAGCAGCTACACCTCTGGGACTAGCGGGAATCACGAGCAGTACTTC
CDR3aa: CASSYTSGTSGNHEQYF

j_gene: TRBJ2-1
abundance: .
d_gene: .
v_gene: TRBV28
CDR3nt: TGTGCCAGCAGTCCCAGCGGCAATGAGCAGTTCTTC
CDR3aa: CASSPSGNEQFF

j_gene: TRBJ2-1
abundance: .
d_gene: TRBD2
v_gene: TRBV28
CDR3nt: TGTGCCAGTACAAGCGGGAGGCTGAATGAGCAGTTCTTC
CDR3aa: CASTSGRLNEQFF

j_gene: TRBJ2-3
abundance: .
d_gene: .
v_gene: TRBV28
CDR3nt: TGTGCCAGCAGTTCACTCCGGGATCCGATTTTTCCAGATACGCAGTATTTT
CDR3aa: CASSSLRDPIFPDTQYF

j_gene: TRBJ2-7
abundance: .
d_gene: TRBD2
v_gene: TRBV6-5
CDR3nt: TGTGCCAGCAGTTACACGGAGCGGGGGGGGTCGTACTTC
CDR3aa: CASSYTERGGSYF

j_gene: TRBJ2-3
abundance: .
d_gene: TRBD2
v_gene: TRBV27
CDR3nt: TGTGCCAGCAGTTTACGACTAGCGGGAAACACAGATACGCAGTATTTT
CDR3aa: CASSLRLAGNTDTQYF

j_gene: TRBJ2-1
abundance: few
d_gene: TRBD2
v_gene: TRBV6-4
CDR3nt: TGTGCCAGCAGTGGGACTAGCGCCGATGAGCAGTTCTTC
CDR3aa: CASSGTSADEQFF

j_gene: TRBJ2-3
abundance: few
d_gene: TRBD2
v_gene: TRBV9
CDR3nt: TGTGCCAGCAGCACCATAGCGGGAGGGGGCCCAGATACGCAGTATTTT
CDR3aa: CASSTIAGGGPDTQYF

j_gene: TRBJ2-4
abundance: once
d_gene: .
v_gene: TRBV18
CDR3nt: TGTGCCAGCTCACCTCCCGGGTCGCCAAAAAACATTCAGTACTTC
CDR3aa: CASSPPGSPKNIQYF

j_gene: TRBJ1-4
abundance: .
d_gene: .
v_gene: TRBV6-6
CDR3nt: TGTGCCAGCAGTAGCGATTTTAGGGAAAAACTGTTTTTT
CDR3aa: CASSSDFREKLFF

j_gene: TRBJ2-7
abundance: once
d_gene: TRBD2
v_gene: TRBV28
CDR3nt: TGTGCCAGCAGTTTATGGGGAGGGGAATACGAGCAGTACTTC
CDR3aa: CASSLWGGEYEQYF

j_gene: TRBJ1-2
abundance: .
d_gene: TRBD1
v_gene: TRBV28
CDR3nt: TGTGCCAGCAGGGGGACAGGGTCCTATGGCTACACCTTC
CDR3aa: CASRGTGSYGYTF

j_gene: TRBJ2-2
abundance: once
d_gene: .
v_gene: TRBV7-7
CDR3nt: TGTGCCAGCAGCCCTAATGCAGGTTTTCGCGCCGGGGAGCTGTTTTTT
CDR3aa: CASSPNAGFRAGELFF

j_gene: TRBJ2-7
abundance: .
d_gene: TRBD1
v_gene: TRBV5-1
CDR3nt: TGCGCCAGCAGCGGGACAGGGGGTTACGAGCAGTACTTC
CDR3aa: CASSGTGGYEQYF

j_gene: TRBJ2-1
abundance: .
d_gene: TRBD2
v_gene: TRBV9
CDR3nt: TGTGCCAGCAGCGGAGACCCCCGACTAGCGGGACAAAGCTCCTACAATGAGCAGTTCTTC
CDR3aa: CASSGDPRLAGQSSYNEQFF

j_gene: TRBJ2-7
abundance: once
d_gene: .
v_gene: TRBV2
CDR3nt: TGTGCCAGCAGTGATAGGTCTAGCGCCTCCGAGCAGTACTTC
CDR3aa: CASSDRSSASEQYF

j_gene: TRBJ2-3
abundance: few
d_gene: TRBD2
v_gene: TRBV18
CDR3nt: TGTGCCAGCTCTATAGCGGGAGGGCCTGGTACGCAGTATTTT
CDR3aa: CASSIAGGPGTQYF

j_gene: TRBJ1-1
abundance: .
d_gene: TRBD1
v_gene: TRBV28
CDR3nt: TGTGCCCAGCGGACAGGGGGCTTTCACACTGAAGCTTTCTTT
CDR3aa: CAQRTGGFHTEAFF

j_gene: TRBJ2-3
abundance: .
d_gene: TRBD2
v_gene: TRBV27
CDR3nt: TGTGCCAGCAGCCGACTAGCGGTATACACAGATACGCAGTATTTT
CDR3aa: CASSRLAVYTDTQYF

j_gene: TRBJ2-2
abundance: once
d_gene: TRBD1
v_gene: TRBV7-7
CDR3nt: TGTGCCAGCAGCGGTGGGACAGGGGGAAACACCGGGGAGCTGTTTTTT
CDR3aa: CASSGGTGGNTGELFF

j_gene: TRBJ1-4
abundance: .
d_gene: TRBD1
v_gene: TRBV10-2
CDR3nt: TGCGCCTCGAACAGGGGGCCGCGAGAAAAACTGTTTTTT
CDR3aa: CASNRGPREKLFF

j_gene: TRBJ2-2
abundance: .
d_gene: TRBD2
v_gene: TRBV11-2
CDR3nt: TGTGCCAGCAGCTTAGAAGGACTAGCGGGATATACCGGGGAGCTGTTTTTT
CDR3aa: CASSLEGLAGYTGELFF

j_gene: TRBJ2-4
abundance: .
d_gene: .
v_gene: TRBV12-5
CDR3nt: TGTGCTACAGACCCCGGGAACATTCAGTACTTC
CDR3aa: CATDPGNIQYF

j_gene: TRBJ1-2
abundance: .
d_gene: .
v_gene: TRBV6-7
CDR3nt: TGTGCCAGCAGTTACTCGAAGCCCCACTATGGCTACACCTTC
CDR3aa: CASSYSKPHYGYTF

j_gene: TRBJ1-1
abundance: .
d_gene: TRBD1
v_gene: TRBV18
CDR3nt: TGTGCCAGCTCCACAGACAGGGCATTTATGAACACTGAAGCTTTCTTT
CDR3aa: CASSTDRAFMNTEAFF

j_gene: TRBJ1-4
abundance: .
d_gene: TRBD1
v_gene: TRBV28
CDR3nt: TGTGCCAGCAGTACGCCCGGGACAGCCTATGAAAAACTGTTTTTT
CDR3aa: CASSTPGTAYEKLFF

j_gene: TRBJ2-3
abundance: .
d_gene: .
v_gene: TRBV14
CDR3nt: TGTGCCAGCAGCCAAGGTGCTAATACGCAGTATTTT
CDR3aa: CASSQGANTQYF

j_gene: TRBJ2-3
abundance: .
d_gene: TRBD2
v_gene: TRBV6-5
CDR3nt: TGTGCCAGCAGCGGGAGGGCTTTTAGCACAGATACGCAGTATTTT
CDR3aa: CASSGRAFSTDTQYF

j_gene: TRBJ2-2
abundance: .
d_gene: TRBD2
v_gene: TRBV28
CDR3nt: TGTGCCAGCGTGCGGGAGGGAATAAACACCGGGGAGCTGTTTTTT
CDR3aa: CASVREGINTGELFF

j_gene: TRBJ1-5
abundance: .
d_gene: .
v_gene: TRBV15
CDR3nt: TGTGCCACCAGCAGAGACAGATCACCCACTCAGCCCCAGCATTTT
CDR3aa: CATSRDRSPTQPQHF